This T cell receptor beta chain comes out of a study of blood T cell repertoires in COVID-19. No more than 2 weeks before study entry, exposed participants had met a case of COVID-19. Measured with immunoSEQ multiplex PCR; TCRdb has only the in-frame clones, and not every one. The sample holds hundreds of thousands of clones, roughly 91% seen once. Trimming cost V 6 bases and J 2 bases; bases outside gene matches: 7. CDR3 length equals 15 residues. In germline, CDR1 is MDHEN, CDR2 SYDVKM. This chain joins TRBV28 and TRBJ1-5, with 7 positions matching TRBD1. The sample consisted of PBMCs or T cells enriched from blood (not recorded which). The receptor's source is a woman in her 50s who had been exposed to COVID-19. CDR3 in DNA: TGTGCCAGCAGATTTCAGGGGGGAGGCAATCAGCCCCAGCATTTT. This sequence encodes CASRFQGGGNQPQHF.